This TCR beta chain emerged from a study of control samples from healthy donors and cancer patients. Here immunoSEQ multiplex PCR was the method, and the copy in TCRdb shows in-frame clones only, minus some. The sample has about 83,000 clones, 91% seen once; the top ten hold 17%. This clone occurred once. Germline values: CDR1 PRHDT, CDR2 FYEKMQ (reference sequence). Unmatched junction bases numbered 6, after V lost 5 bases and J lost 1 base. CDR3 size: 16 residues. This clonotype was obtained from a man in his fifties or sixties in good health. The rearrangement joins TRBV13 to TRBJ2-3, with 10 bases aligning to TRBD2. Sequencing was carried out using blood. The CDR3 sequence is CASSLRTSGRTDTQYF. The CDR3 region has the DNA TGTGCCAGCAGCCTCCGGACTAGCGGACGCACAGATACGCAGTATTTT.